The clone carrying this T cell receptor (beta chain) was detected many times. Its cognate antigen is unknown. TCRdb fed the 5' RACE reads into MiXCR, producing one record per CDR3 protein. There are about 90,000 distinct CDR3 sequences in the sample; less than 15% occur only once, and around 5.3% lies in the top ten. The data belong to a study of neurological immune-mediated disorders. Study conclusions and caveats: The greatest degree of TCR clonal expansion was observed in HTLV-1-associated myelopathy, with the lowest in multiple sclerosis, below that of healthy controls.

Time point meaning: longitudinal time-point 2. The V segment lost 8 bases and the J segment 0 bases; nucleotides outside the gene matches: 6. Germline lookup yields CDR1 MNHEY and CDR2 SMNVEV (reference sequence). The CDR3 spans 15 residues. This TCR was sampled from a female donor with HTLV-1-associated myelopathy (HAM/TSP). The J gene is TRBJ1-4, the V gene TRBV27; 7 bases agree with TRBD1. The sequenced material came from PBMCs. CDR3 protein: CASGYRGPTNEKLFF. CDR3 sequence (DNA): TGTGCCAGCGGCTACAGGGGTCCAACTAATGAAAAACTGTTTTTT. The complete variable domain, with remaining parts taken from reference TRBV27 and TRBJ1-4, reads EAQVTQNPRYLITVTGKKLTVTCSQNMNHEYMSWYRQDPGLGLRQIYYSMNVEVTDKGDVPEGYKVSRKEKRNFPLILESPSPNQTSLYFCASGYRGPTNEKLFFGSGTQLSVL.